The sample holds a few counts of the clone carrying this TCR beta chain. What it recognizes is unknown. In the library, individual cDNA molecules carried attached unique molecular identifiers. TCRdb re-derived calls from the 5' RACE reads in MiXCR, one entry per CDR3 protein. The data hold some 77,000 distinct CDR3 sequences, with approximately 12% observed a single time. Per the germline V gene, CDR1 is MNHEY and CDR2 is SVGAGI. The length of the CDR3 is 12 residues. Trimming removed 7 bases at V and 4 bases at J, with 11 bases between. These data come from a study of early T cells in non-severe SARS-CoV-2 infection. Overall study: Unpaired chains resulted from sequencing bulk RNA of unsorted whole blood.

General study points: Sequences matched to VDJdb favored anti-spike CD8 responses, while private and CD4 specificities were missed.

Sequenced material: whole blood, taken at baseline. The chain carries TRBV6-5 and TRBJ2-7; a weak D match, TRBD1 (6 bases). This receptor was identified in an adult who was a healthcare worker with PCR-confirmed SARS-CoV-2 infection or an uninfected control (not recorded which). The donor label of this sample is uncertain. CDR3 sequence reads: CASIGQTYEQYF. For the CDR3, the DNA is TGTGCCAGCATCGGACAGACTTACGAGCAGTACTTC.